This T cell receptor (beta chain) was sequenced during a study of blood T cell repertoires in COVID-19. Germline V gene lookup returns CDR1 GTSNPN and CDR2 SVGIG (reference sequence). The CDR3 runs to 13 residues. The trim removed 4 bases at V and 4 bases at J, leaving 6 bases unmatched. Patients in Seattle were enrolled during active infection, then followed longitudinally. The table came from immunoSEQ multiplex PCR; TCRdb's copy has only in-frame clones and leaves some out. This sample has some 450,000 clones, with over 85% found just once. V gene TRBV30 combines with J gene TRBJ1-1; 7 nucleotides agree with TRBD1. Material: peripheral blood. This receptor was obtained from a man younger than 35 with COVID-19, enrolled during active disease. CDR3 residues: CAWTRTGLTEAFF. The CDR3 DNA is TGTGCCTGGACCCGGACAGGTCTCACTGAAGCTTTCTTT.